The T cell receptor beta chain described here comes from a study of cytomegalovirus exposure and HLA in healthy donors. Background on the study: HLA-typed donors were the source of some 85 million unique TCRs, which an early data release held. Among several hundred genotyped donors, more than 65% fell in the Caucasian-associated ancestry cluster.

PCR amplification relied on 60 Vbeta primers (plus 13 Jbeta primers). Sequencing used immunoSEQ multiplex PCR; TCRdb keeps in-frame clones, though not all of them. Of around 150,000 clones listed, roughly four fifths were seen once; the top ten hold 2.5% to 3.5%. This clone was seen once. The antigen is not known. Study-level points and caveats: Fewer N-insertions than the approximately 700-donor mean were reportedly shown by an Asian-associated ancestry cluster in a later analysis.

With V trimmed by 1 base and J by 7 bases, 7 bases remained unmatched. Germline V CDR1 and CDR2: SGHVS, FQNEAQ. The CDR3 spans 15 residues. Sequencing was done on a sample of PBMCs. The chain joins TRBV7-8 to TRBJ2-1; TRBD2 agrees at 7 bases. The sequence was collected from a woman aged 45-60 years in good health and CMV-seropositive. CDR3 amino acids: CASSLVAGPGNEQFF. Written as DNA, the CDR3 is TGTGCCAGCAGCTTAGTAGCGGGCCCTGGGAATGAGCAGTTCTTC.